Shown below are 14 T cell receptor beta chains from a single sample sequenced in a study of T cells in localized non-small cell lung cancer. Here immunoSEQ multiplex PCR was the method, and the copy in TCRdb shows in-frame clones only, minus some. The data show over 20,000 clones, over 75% seen once. This material consisted of PBMCs, taken before any cancer treatment. Receptors were obtained from a woman aged 40-69 years with stage II squamous cell lung carcinoma.

The rearrangement joins TRBV7-2 to TRBJ1-2; no firm D call. V was trimmed by 1 base and J by 4 bases, leaving 19 bases between them. Germline-derived CDR1 and CDR2 are SGHTA and FQGNSA. The CDR3 runs to 17 residues. The CDR3 DNA sequence: TGTGCCAGCAGCTTAGGGTACGCTAACCCCTCTCTCTATGGCTACACCTTC. The encoded protein is CASSLGYANPSLYGYTF.

The V call is TRBV28, the J call TRBJ1-3; 7 nucleotides line up with TRBD1. V trimming: 5 bases; J trimming: 0 bases; junction bases outside the gene matches: 10. The CDR3 loop spans 17 amino acids. The germline CDR1 and CDR2 sequences are MDHEN and SYDVKM. In nucleotides, the CDR3 is TGTGCCAGCAGTCTGGACAGGCTTATCCTCTCTGGAAACACCATATATTTT. Translating gives CASSLDRLILSGNTIYF.

The genes are TRBV30 and TRBJ1-1; D remains ambiguous. Germline values: CDR1 GTSNPN, CDR2 SVGIG (reference sequence). This CDR3 has 13 amino acids. Trimming took 2 bases from V and 1 from J, leaving 8 bases between them. DNA for the CDR3: TGTGCCTGGAGTTGGCAGGAGAACACTGAAGCTTTCTTT. Its translation is CAWSWQENTEAFF.

The chain has TRBV5-1 and TRBJ2-3, with 10 bases aligning to TRBD1. The length of the CDR3 is 15 residues. V lost 4 bases to trimming and J lost 2 bases; unmatched junction nucleotides: 4. The germline gives CDR1 SGHRS, CDR2 YFSETQ. CDR3 in DNA: TGCGCCAGCAGCCCCGGACAGGGGGACACAGATACGCAGTATTTT. Protein sequence: CASSPGQGDTDTQYF.

J is TRBJ1-1 and V is TRBV4-2, with 7 bases aligning to TRBD1. The CDR3 is 14 amino acids. V lost 2 bases, J lost 6 bases, and 6 bases stayed unmatched. Germline V CDR1 and CDR2: LGHNA, YNFKEQ. The CDR3 spells CASSQPTGFAEAFF. DNA of the CDR3: TGTGCCAGCAGCCAACCGACAGGGTTTGCTGAAGCTTTCTTT.

The chain has TRBV7-2 and TRBJ1-2, with 8 bases fitting TRBD1. Germline assignment: CDR1 SGHTA and CDR2 FQGNSA. Losses at the gene ends were 4 bases for V and 8 bases for J; bases not matched to a gene: 9. The CDR3 runs 14 residues. CDR3 protein: CASSSGQGSEGYTF. The CDR3 nucleotides read TGTGCCAGCAGCTCCGGACAGGGAAGTGAAGGCTACACCTTC.

V gene TRBV29-1 combines with J gene TRBJ1-2; no definite D call. Germline CDR1 SQVTM, CDR2 ANQGSEA. Trimming removed 5 bases at V and 8 bases at J, with 12 bases between. The CDR3 is 11 residues long. CDR3 nucleotide sequence: TGCAGCGTTCAAGTCGAGGGAGGCTACACCTTC. This codes for CSVQVEGGYTF.

The chain joins TRBV27 to TRBJ2-3; D is ambiguous. The V gene's germline CDR1 is MNHEY and CDR2 SMNVEV (reference sequence). V dropped 8 bases and J dropped 4 bases, with 28 bases sitting between them. The CDR3 runs to 18 residues. The CDR3 here is CASVPLWLITHTADTQYF. The CDR3 DNA is TGTGCCAGCGTCCCCTTGTGGTTGATTACACACACGGCAGATACGCAGTATTTT.

The gene calls are TRBV2 and TRBJ2-7, with D unclear. The V end lost 3 bases, the J end lost 3 bases, and 6 bases lay between the germline ends. The germline gives CDR1 SNHLY, CDR2 FYNNEI. This CDR3 region has 12 residues. The CDR3 region has the DNA TGTGCCAGCAGTGACGCCTACTACGAGCAGTACTTC. It encodes CASSDAYYEQYF.

V and J are TRBV2 and TRBJ2-2; tentative D call: TRBD2 (6 bases). CDR3 length: 16 amino acids. V was pared by 7 bases and J by 3 bases, with 18 bases between. The germline CDR1 and CDR2 sequences are SNHLY and FYNNEI. CDR3 residues: CASTPRGLAYTGELFF. DNA for the CDR3: TGTGCCAGCACCCCCAGAGGGCTAGCGTACACCGGGGAGCTGTTTTTT.

CDR3 region: CASSSPGRGQETQYF. The CDR3 bases are TGTGCCAGCAGCTCCCCCGGGAGAGGCCAAGAGACCCAGTACTTC. The rearrangement uses TRBV9 and TRBJ2-5; TRBD2 is a possible D gene (6 bases). This CDR3 spans 15 amino acids. CDR1 is SGDLS, CDR2 YYNGEE, per germline. The ends were cut back, 4 bases at V and 1 base at J, with 14 bases in the middle.

The chain combines TRBV4-2 with TRBJ2-5; TRBD2 might be the D (7 bases). Trimming cost V 1 base and J 5 bases, with 11 bases left between them. The germline V gene has CDR1 LGHNA and CDR2 YNFKEQ. There are 14 residues in the CDR3. The CDR3 region is CASSQGRGGETQYF. CDR3 DNA: TGTGCCAGCAGCCAAGGAAGGGGGGGGGAGACCCAGTACTTC.

The rearrangement uses TRBV28 and TRBJ2-7; 10 bases match TRBD1. Germline V CDR1 and CDR2: MDHEN, SYDVKM. After removal of 4 bases from V and 4 bases from J, the junction contained 10 bases not matched to a gene. The CDR3 totals 16 residues. The CDR3: CASSSTGTGEGYEQYF. The CDR3 coding sequence is TGTGCCAGCAGTTCAACCGGGACAGGGGAAGGGTACGAGCAGTACTTC.

The chain recombines TRBV6-6 with TRBJ2-7; 9 bases are shared with TRBD1. The germline V gene encodes CDR1 MNHNY and CDR2 SVGAGI (reference sequence). The CDR3 extends over 15 amino acids. The junction had 8 bases not matched to a gene; V was cut back by 4 bases and J by 4 bases. This chain's CDR3 is CASSSLDRGPYEQYF. The CDR3 DNA follows: TGTGCCAGCAGTTCTTTGGACAGGGGCCCGTACGAGCAGTACTTC.